Presented here are 25 T cell receptor beta chains from one specimen sequenced in a study of CD8+ T cells in alopecia areata. Sorting used CD4, CD8alpha, NKG2D, NKG2ACE and other markers on pooled cutaneous lymph node cells. The sequencing template was cDNA reverse transcribed from extracted RNA. Profiling relied on immunoSEQ multiplex PCR, and the TCRdb table lists in-frame clones only, not all of them. The sample contains 7,500 to 10,000 clones, none of them singletons. Sample: CD8+ T cells sorted from a lymph node. The receptors derive from a C3H/HeJ mouse with alopecia areata. The strain's MHC haplotype is H2-k.

This clone was seen many times. Gene names and germline match the mouse. The read gets to within 4 residues of the CDR3 end, and the germline J gene fills in the rest. The gene calls are TRBV19 and TRBJ2-1; D perhaps matches TRBD1 (6 bases). Germline CDR1 reads FNHDT; CDR2 reads SITEND (reference sequence). This CDR3 is built from 13 residues. Between the trimmed V and J ends, which lost 2 bases and 3 bases, there was a span of 6 bases. The CDR3 DNA, read in part, is TGTGCCAGCAGTATCAGGGGCTATGCT. As protein: CASSIRGYA. The CDR3 as a whole reads CASSIRGYAEQFF.

This clone was seen ten or more times. The listed genes are named as in mouse. The missing CDR3 end, 4 residues past where the read stops, is filled in from the germline J gene. V is TRBV19 and J is TRBJ1-1; D is possibly TRBD1 (6 bases). The V gene lost 5 bases and the J gene lost 3 bases, with 11 bases spanning the gap. In germline, CDR1 is FNHDT, CDR2 SITEND (reference sequence). The CDR3 extends over 13 amino acids. The CDR3 sequence is CASSPRQDTEVFF. The DNA read from the CDR3 is TGTGCCAGCAGCCCGAGACAGGACACA.

This clone came up a few times. The genes are named according to mouse. From the germline J gene comes the end of the CDR3, since the read stops 4 residues before it. V and J are TRBV13-2 and TRBJ2-1, with D possibly TRBD1 on 5 matching bases. V was cut by 5 bases and J by 1 base, with 13 bases left in between. Germline CDR1 is NNHNN and CDR2 is SYGAGS (reference sequence). CDR3 length equals 15 residues. The DNA read from the CDR3 is TGTGCCAGCGGGGAGAGGGGTCCAAACTATGCT. It encodes CASGERGPNYA. Given in full, the CDR3 is CASGERGPNYAEQFF.

In its sample, this clone is medium-sized. Mouse gene names apply. The read ends 4 residues before the CDR3 terminus; that terminus is restored from the germline J gene. The chain joins TRBV16 to TRBJ2-7; 11 bases line up with TRBD1. The CDR3 sequence is 16 residues long. The V gene's germline CDR1 is SGHSA and CDR2 FRNQAP. The junction had 4 bases not matched to a gene; V was cut back by 3 bases and J by 0 bases. The part of the CDR3 DNA that was read is TGTGCAAGCAGCTTCTCCGGGACAGGGGGCTCCTAT. This translates into CASSFSGTGGSY. In full, the CDR3 is CASSFSGTGGSYEQYF. The full variable domain, rest sourced from reference TRBV16 and TRBJ2-7, is NAGVIQTPRHKVTGKGQEATLWCEPISGHSAVFWYRQTIVQGLEFLTYFRNQAPIDDSGMPKERFSAQMPNQSHSTLKIQSTQPQDSAVYLCASSFSGTGGSYEQYFGPGTRLTVL.

The table lists this clone with many counts. Mouse gene names apply. The sequenced fragment ends 3 residues before the CDR3 boundary, so the rest is inferred from the germline J gene. The rearrangement joins TRBV19 to TRBJ1-6; 10 positions match TRBD1. TRBJ1-6 qualifies as an ORF whose function is uncertain. This CDR3 contains 16 residues. Trimming took 2 bases from V and 3 from J; bases not matched to a gene: 2. Germline assignment: CDR1 FNHDT and CDR2 SITEND (reference sequence). CDR3: CASSIRTGGYNSPLYF. The part of the CDR3 DNA that was read is TGTGCCAGCAGTATCCGGACAGGGGGCTATAATTCGCCC.

At least ten counts were recorded for this clone. Mouse gene names apply. The observed sequence ends 4 residues before the CDR3 terminus, with the missing tail filled in from the germline J gene. The rearrangement joins TRBV31 to TRBJ2-5; 9 positions match TRBD2. The CDR3 runs to 14 residues. Germline values: CDR1 GKSSPN, CDR2 SITVG. The part of the CDR3 DNA that was read is TGTGCCTGGAGTCCAGGGGACTGGGAAGAC. Amino acids: CAWSPGDWED. The complete CDR3 protein is CAWSPGDWEDTQYF.

This clone was seen repeatedly, ten times or more. The genes are named according to mouse. The read halts 4 residues ahead of the CDR3 end, with the missing end drawn from the germline J gene. V and J are TRBV19 and TRBJ2-7; D call uncertain. With 0 bases removed from V and 0 bases from J, the gap between germline ends came to 7 bases. Germline V gene sequence: CDR1 FNHDT, CDR2 SITEND (reference sequence). CDR3 length equals 14 residues. The CDR3 protein is CASSIVKSSYEQYF. The CDR3 DNA, read in part, is TGTGCCAGCAGTATAGTCAAAAGCTCCTAT.

Many counts were recorded for this clone. Gene names are the mouse ones. The CDR3 is cut off 4 residues early in the read; its end comes from the germline J gene. The rearrangement joins TRBV13-3 to TRBJ2-5; 9 bases are shared with TRBD1. The germline CDR1 and CDR2 sequences are NNHDY and SYVADS. This CDR3 spans 15 amino acids. The CDR3 spells CASSDGRDREDTQYF. CDR3 bases read: TGTGCCAGCAGTGATGGCCGGGACAGGGAAGAC. Full variable domain (rest looked up from reference TRBV13-3 and TRBJ2-5): EAAVTQSPRSKVAVTGGKVTLSCHQTNNHDYMYWYRQDTGHGLRLIHYSYVADSTEKGDIPDGYKASRPSQENFSLILELASLSQTAVYFCASSDGRDREDTQYFGPGTRLLVL.

This clone was counted many times. Germline and genes here are mouse. The read terminates 4 residues ahead of where the CDR3 ends, so the germline J gene completes it. The chain carries TRBV13-3 and TRBJ2-4; TRBD2 matches at 7 bases. Unmatched junction bases numbered 2, after V lost 0 bases and J lost 1 base. Germline V lookup: CDR1 NNHDY, CDR2 SYVADS. The CDR3 has 15 amino acids. The part of the CDR3 DNA that was read is TGTGCCAGCAGTGATGTCACTGGGGGTCAAAAC. This codes for CASSDVTGGQN. The complete CDR3 protein is CASSDVTGGQNTLYF.

This clone was seen a few times. The gene symbols are mouse symbols. The read halts 4 residues ahead of the CDR3 end, with the missing end drawn from the germline J gene. This chain joins TRBV13-2 and TRBJ2-4; 12 bases map to TRBD2. The CDR3 sequence is 16 residues long. Germline V gene data show CDR1 as NNHNN and CDR2 as SYGAGS (reference sequence). V was pared by 1 base and J by 1 base, with 1 base of the junction left unmatched. CDR3 amino acids: CASGDRDWGGQNTLYF. The CDR3 DNA, read in part, is TGTGCCAGCGGTGATCGGGACTGGGGGGGTCAAAAC.

This clone occurred many times. Gene names and germline match the mouse. CDR3 loop: CTCSADPGGRSAETLYF. CDR3 DNA, as far as it was read: TGCACCTGCAGTGCAGATCCCGGGGGGCGAAGTGCAGAA. This chain connects TRBV1 to TRBJ2-3; the D gene is possibly TRBD2 (7 bases). The read terminates 4 residues ahead of where the CDR3 ends, so the germline J gene completes it. V dropped 0 bases and J dropped 0 bases, with 13 bases sitting between them. This CDR3 has 17 residues. CDR1 is NSQYPW and CDR2 is LRSPGD in the germline V gene (reference sequence).

This clone was seen at least ten times. The genes are named according to mouse. The observed sequence ends 4 residues before the CDR3 terminus, with the missing tail filled in from the germline J gene. The genes are TRBV1 and TRBJ2-7; 7 bases fit TRBD2. Looked up from germline, CDR1 is NSQYPW and CDR2 is LRSPGD (reference sequence). The V segment lost 0 bases and the J segment 0 bases; nucleotides outside the gene matches: 2. The CDR3 covers 15 residues. CDR3 DNA, as far as it was read: TGCACCTGCAGTGCAGATTGGGGGGACTCCTAT. Translating it yields CTCSADWGDSY. The full-length CDR3 reads as CTCSADWGDSYEQYF.

This clone counts as medium-sized. The genes and germline here are from mouse. The read terminates 4 residues before the CDR3 end, so the remaining end is supplied by the germline J gene. This chain links TRBV14 with TRBJ2-7; the D is unclear. The CDR3 extends over 13 amino acids. The germline gives CDR1 SGHDT, CDR2 FRDEAV. Trimming left V 1 base short and J 0 bases short, with 5 bases between. The CDR3 loop is CASSFQDSYEQYF. The DNA read from the CDR3 is TGTGCCAGCAGTTTCCAGGACTCCTAT.

By share, this clone ranks as medium-sized. Mouse gene names apply. The CDR3 end lies 4 residues beyond the end of the read and is filled in from the germline J gene. The chain uses TRBV13-1 and TRBJ2-5, with D tentatively TRBD1 (6 bases). The CDR3 sequence is 14 residues long. Looked up from germline, CDR1 is NSHNY and CDR2 is SYGAGN. CDR3 bases read: TGTGCCAGCAGTGATGCAGGGGTGGAAGAC. Translation: CASSDAGVED. The CDR3 in its entirety is CASSDAGVEDTQYF.

This clone is judged medium-sized (0.01 to 0.1%). Gene names denote mouse genes. The CDR3 is cut off 4 residues early in the read; its end comes from the germline J gene. The chain employs TRBV5 and TRBJ2-7; possibly TRBD2 for D (6 bases). V was cut by 1 base and J by 0 bases, with 10 bases left in between. The CDR3 contains 15 residues. Germline V lookup: CDR1 LGHNA, CDR2 YNLKQL (reference sequence). Incomplete CDR3 DNA: TGTGCCAGCAGCCAAGGCTGGGGAAGCTCCTAT. As protein: CASSQGWGSSY. The CDR3 in its entirety is CASSQGWGSSYEQYF.

This clone occurred a few times. Mouse gene names apply. The read ends 4 residues shy of where the CDR3 ends; the end is completed using the germline J gene. V and J are TRBV31 and TRBJ2-5; D is undetermined. Trimming pared 3 bases from V and 2 bases from J, leaving 12 bases between. In germline, CDR1 is GKSSPN, CDR2 SITVG. This CDR3 spans 14 amino acids. CDR3 sequence: CAWSPSKLQDTQYF. Incomplete CDR3 DNA: TGTGCCTGGAGCCCCTCGAAACTCCAAGAC.

This clone was seen repeatedly, ten times or more. Germline and genes here are mouse. The read is 4 residues too short to cover the CDR3 end, so that end is filled in from the germline J gene. The V and J genes are TRBV31 and TRBJ1-1; tentatively, D is TRBD1 (5 bases). Germline loops: CDR1 GKSSPN, CDR2 SITVG. This CDR3 spans 12 amino acids. With 5 bases removed from V and 1 base from J, the gap between germline ends came to 8 bases. The covered CDR3 bases are TGTGCCTGGTTGAGGGGGAACACA. Translating gives CAWLRGNT. The CDR3 as a whole reads CAWLRGNTEVFF.

This clone is classed as medium-sized. Each gene name is a mouse one. Sequencing ends 4 residues short of the CDR3 end; the germline J gene provides the rest. The chain links TRBV13-3 to TRBJ1-1; the D gene is possibly TRBD1 (6 bases). Germline V gives CDR1 NNHDY, CDR2 SYVADS. This CDR3 spans 14 amino acids. V was trimmed by 3 bases and J by 0 bases, leaving 9 bases between them. CDR3 loop: CASSGTDANTEVFF. CDR3 bases read: TGTGCCAGCAGTGGGACAGATGCAAACACA.

This clone has only a few counts. The gene names given are mouse names. The read finishes 4 residues shy of the CDR3 end, and the germline J gene is used to complete it. V and J are TRBV19 and TRBJ2-1; 9 bases agree with TRBD1. After removal of 0 bases from V and 3 bases from J, the junction contained 1 base not matched to a gene. The CDR3 contains 15 residues. The V gene's germline CDR1 is FNHDT and CDR2 SITEND (reference sequence). CDR3 loop: CASSIGDRVYAEQFF. Incomplete CDR3 DNA: TGTGCCAGCAGTATAGGGGACAGGGTCTATGCT.

In its sample, this clone was seen many times. Gene and germline names: mouse. The DNA ends 4 residues before the CDR3 does, and the rest of the CDR3 is filled in from the germline J gene. The V and J genes are TRBV31 and TRBJ2-7; 9 bases are a match to TRBD2. The germline V gene encodes CDR1 GKSSPN and CDR2 SITVG. V lost 0 bases, J lost 0 bases, and 6 bases stayed unmatched. The CDR3 totals 16 residues. The CDR3 region is CAWSLYLGGSSYEQYF. CDR3 bases read: TGTGCCTGGAGTCTATACCTGGGGGGGAGCTCCTAT.

This clone occurred many times. The gene names here belong to mouse. The read halts 4 residues ahead of the CDR3 end, with the missing end drawn from the germline J gene. The rearrangement links TRBV19 to TRBJ1-1; 8 nucleotides line up with TRBD1. Germline assignment: CDR1 FNHDT and CDR2 SITEND (reference sequence). Trimming took 10 bases from V and 4 from J; bases not matched to a gene: 6. The CDR3 is 12 residues long. CDR3 sequence reads: CAPRTGSTEVFF. The part of the CDR3 DNA that was read is TGTGCCCCCCGGACAGGGAGCACA.

The table lists this clone with many counts. Gene names are mouse gene names. The CDR3 is cut off 4 residues early in the read; its end comes from the germline J gene. The gene calls are TRBV31 and TRBJ2-1, with 12 nucleotides matching TRBD2. V trimming: 1 base; J trimming: 6 bases; junction bases outside the gene matches: 4. Germline V gene sequence: CDR1 GKSSPN, CDR2 SITVG. This CDR3 is built from 15 residues. CDR3: CAWSPDWGGAAEQFF. Partial CDR3 DNA: TGTGCCTGGAGTCCCGACTGGGGGGGCGCTGCT.

By share, this clone ranks as medium-sized (0.01 to 0.1%). Gene names and germline match the mouse. The read halts 4 residues ahead of the CDR3 end, with the missing end drawn from the germline J gene. This sequence joins TRBV5 and TRBJ2-2, with 7 nucleotides matching TRBD1. This CDR3 is built from 15 residues. Looked up from germline, CDR1 is LGHNA and CDR2 is YNLKQL (reference sequence). V was pared by 1 base and J by 1 base, with 0 bases of the junction left unmatched. The CDR3 spells CASSQGDRNTGQLYF. The CDR3 bases that were read are TGTGCCAGCAGCCAAGGGGACAGAAACACCGGG.

Many counts were recorded for this clone. Gene names are the mouse ones. The CDR3 extends 4 residues past the end of the read, so its final part is completed from the germline J gene. This chain links TRBV17 with TRBJ2-1, with D tentatively TRBD1 (6 bases). Germline V gene data show CDR1 as MNHDT and CDR2 as YYDKIL. V was cut by 2 bases and J by 5 bases, with 13 bases left in between. This CDR3 has 15 amino acids. CDR3 amino acids: CASSRTVDRNAEQFF. CDR3 DNA, as far as it was read: TGTGCTAGCAGTAGAACCGTGGACAGAAATGCT. Complete variable domain (other parts from reference TRBV17 and TRBJ2-1): DTTVKQNPRYKLARVGKPVNLICSQTMNHDTMYWYQKKPNQAPKLLLFYYDKILNREADTFEKFQSSRPNNSFCSLYIGSAGLEYSAMYLCASSRTVDRNAEQFFGPGTRLTVL.

This clone was seen at least ten times. The gene names given are mouse names. With the read ending 4 residues before the CDR3 end, the germline J gene is used to fill in that end. This chain connects TRBV31 to TRBJ2-7; 10 bases map to TRBD2. The CDR3 is 13 amino acids. V shed 1 base, J shed 3 bases, and the junction held 0 bases outside the gene matches. Germline V lookup: CDR1 GKSSPN, CDR2 SITVG. The CDR3: CAWSRLGGYEQYF. The DNA read from the CDR3 is TGTGCCTGGAGTCGACTGGGGGGCTAT.